The 30 T cell receptor beta chains presented below share a single source sample, sequenced in a study of control samples from healthy donors and cancer patients. The assay was immunoSEQ multiplex PCR, and TCRdb's table has in-frame clones only and misses some. This table has thousands of clones, less than 85% appearing once. The sequenced material came from PBMCs. These receptor sequences come from a man aged 65-85 years with lung cancer.

J is TRBJ2-7 and V is TRBV4-3; possibly TRBD1 or TRBD2 for D (5 bases each). V was trimmed by 1 base and J by 0 bases, leaving 13 bases between them. Germline V lookup: CDR1 LGHNA, CDR2 YSLEER. The CDR3 is 16 residues long. CDR3 nucleotide sequence: TGCGCCAGCAGCCAAGGGGGGTCTTTCGGCTCCTACGAGCAGTACTTC. Amino acid sequence: CASSQGGSFGSYEQYF.

J is TRBJ2-1 and V is TRBV14; TRBD2 aligns across 12 bases. The CDR3 covers 14 residues. The ends lost 2 bases at V and 10 bases at J; junction bases unmatched: 3. In germline, CDR1 is SGHDN, CDR2 FVKESK. The CDR3 DNA reads TGTGCCAGCAGCCAAAGACTAGCGGGGGTGGAGCAGTTCTTC. Its translation: CASSQRLAGVEQFF.

This chain uses TRBV6-2 or TRBV6-3 with TRBJ2-3, with 11 bases lining up with TRBD2. Germline V lookup: CDR1 MNHEY, CDR2 SVGEGT. The CDR3 runs to 18 residues. V gave up 2 bases and J gave up 1 base; unmatched junction bases: 8. CDR3 bases: TGTGCCAGCAGTTACACATCGACTAGCGGGATTCGCACAGATACGCAGTATTTT. Translated: CASSYTSTSGIRTDTQYF.

This clone has just a few counts. This sequence joins TRBV6-2 or TRBV6-3 and TRBJ2-3; either TRBD1 or TRBD2 may supply D (5 bases each). The CDR3 spans 13 residues. From germline, CDR1 is MNHEY and CDR2 SVGEGT. V gave up 2 bases and J gave up 5 bases, with 8 bases separating them. CDR3 loop: CASSYRGEDTQYF. CDR3 DNA: TGTGCCAGCAGTTACCGAGGGGAAGATACGCAGTATTTT.

The chain has TRBV19 and TRBJ2-4; 9 bases map to TRBD1. Germline CDR1 and CDR2: LNHDA and SQIVND (reference sequence). V lost 3 bases, J lost 8 bases, and 8 bases stayed unmatched. The CDR3 spans 15 residues. The CDR3 region is CASSMLRTGADIQYF. CDR3 nucleotide sequence: TGTGCCAGTAGTATGTTGAGGACAGGGGCAGACATTCAGTACTTC.

The genes are TRBV5-1 and TRBJ2-3; 12 bases fit TRBD2. CDR1 and CDR2 (germline): SGHRS, YFSETQ. This CDR3 spans 17 amino acids. V dropped 0 bases and J dropped 0; count of bases not matched to a gene: 2. In DNA, the CDR3 is TGCGCCAGCAGCTTGGATCTAGCGGGGGGGAGCACAGATACGCAGTATTTT. This codes for CASSLDLAGGSTDTQYF.

This chain links TRBV6-5 with TRBJ2-3, with D possibly TRBD1 on 6 matching bases. This CDR3 region has 13 residues. CDR1 and CDR2 from the germline V gene are MNHEY and SVGAGI. The germline V and J ends were trimmed by 7 bases and 3 bases, with 11 bases remaining between them. In DNA, the CDR3 is TGTGCCAGCAACGGACAGCCTACAGATACGCAGTATTTT. Residues: CASNGQPTDTQYF.

The chain joins TRBV2 to TRBJ2-7; 7 bases map to TRBD2. Per germline, CDR1 SNHLY and CDR2 FYNNEI. V gave up 3 bases and J gave up 3 bases; unmatched junction bases: 5. This CDR3 is built from 14 residues. The CDR3 sequence: CASSDLAEGYEQYF. The CDR3 nucleotides read TGTGCCAGCAGTGACCTAGCGGAAGGCTACGAGCAGTACTTC.

This clone was recorded only once. This chain connects TRBV19 to TRBJ1-2; TRBD1 is a possible D gene (5 bases). The germline V and J ends were trimmed by 5 bases and 0 bases, with 13 bases remaining between them. This CDR3 region has 15 residues. Germline CDR1 is LNHDA and CDR2 is SQIVND (reference sequence). The CDR3 nucleotides read TGTGCCAGTAGTCCAGGGCCGTACACTAACTATGGCTACACCTTC. This encodes CASSPGPYTNYGYTF. Drawing the rest from reference TRBV19 and TRBJ1-2, the complete variable domain is DGGITQSPKYLFRKEGQNVTLSCEQNLNHDAMYWYRQDPGQGLRLIYYSQIVNDFQKGDIAEGYSVSREKKESFPLTVTSAQKNPTAFYLCASSPGPYTNYGYTFGSGTRLTVV.

The chain couples TRBV6-4 to TRBJ1-1, with 7 bases that match TRBD1. This CDR3 has 14 amino acids. The J segment lost 4 bases and the V segment lost 3 bases, leaving 5 bases of the junction unmatched. Germline assignment: CDR1 MRHNA and CDR2 SNTAGT. CDR3 protein: CASSDTDRATEAFF. The DNA for the CDR3 is TGTGCCAGCAGTGATACCGACAGGGCCACTGAAGCTTTCTTT.

The chain couples TRBV19 to TRBJ1-5; tentative D call: TRBD1 (6 bases). The CDR3 consists of 15 residues. Germline assignment: CDR1 LNHDA and CDR2 SQIVND (reference sequence). Trimming removed 5 bases from V and 6 bases from J, with 17 bases in between. This chain's CDR3 is CASSPNGGAGQPQHF. DNA for the CDR3: TGTGCCAGTAGTCCCAACGGGGGGGCCGGTCAGCCCCAGCATTTT.

The genes are TRBV27 and TRBJ2-1; possibly TRBD2 for D (5 bases). Germline V CDR1 and CDR2: MNHEY, SMNVEV (reference sequence). Trimming left V 5 bases short and J 0 bases short, with 11 bases between. The CDR3 is made up of 15 amino acids. The CDR3 DNA follows: TGTGCCAGCAGTAGCGGAGGAAGCTCCTACAATGAGCAGTTCTTC. It encodes CASSSGGSSYNEQFF.

The rearrangement joins TRBV9 to TRBJ2-1, with D uncertain. Trimming stripped 0 bases from V and 8 bases from J, with 3 bases between. The V gene's germline CDR1 is SGDLS and CDR2 YYNGEE. The CDR3 covers 11 residues. CDR3 loop: CASSVGHEQFF. The CDR3 DNA reads as TGTGCCAGCAGCGTAGGGCATGAGCAGTTCTTC. The full variable domain, with the rest looked up from reference TRBV9 and TRBJ2-1, is DSGVTQTPKHLITATGQRVTLRCSPRSGDLSVYWYQQSLDQGLQFLIQYYNGEERAKGNILERFSAQQFPDLHSELNLSSLELGDSALYFCASSVGHEQFFGPGTRLTVL.

The chain is built from TRBV10-3 and TRBJ2-7; no clear D gene. Germline V gene data show CDR1 as ENHRY and CDR2 as SYGVKD. The CDR3 extends over 14 amino acids. V was cut by 10 bases and J by 1 base, with 17 bases left in between. This CDR3 is CATSPVESSYEQYF. The CDR3 DNA reads TGTGCCACGTCCCCCGTCGAGAGTTCCTACGAGCAGTACTTC.

The rearrangement uses TRBV3-1 (or the pseudogene TRBV3-2) and TRBJ1-6, with D hard to call. The CDR3 has 19 residues. The germline gives CDR1 LGHDT, CDR2 YNNKEL (reference sequence). V lost 0 bases to trimming and J lost 0 bases, with 15 bases between them. The CDR3 DNA sequence: TGTGCCAGCAGCCAAGAACCGACAAGCCTGAGCTCCTATAATTCACCCCTCCACTTT. Translating it yields CASSQEPTSLSSYNSPLHF.

J is TRBJ2-2 and V is TRBV24-1, with TRBD1 matching over 9 bases. Germline-derived CDR1 and CDR2 are KGHDR and SFDVKD. The trim removed 5 bases at V and 4 bases at J, leaving 13 bases unmatched. The CDR3 totals 18 residues. CDR3 sequence reads: CATSAKPGQGKGTGELFF. DNA of the CDR3: TGTGCCACCAGTGCCAAGCCCGGACAGGGGAAGGGCACCGGGGAGCTGTTTTTT.

Remarks on this clone: One junction end does not reproduce the germline sequence, and a read error may be involved. The chain recombines TRBV15 with TRBJ2-5, with D possibly TRBD1 on 5 matching bases. The CDR3 covers 16 residues. Germline V lookup: CDR1 LNHNV, CDR2 YYDKDF (reference sequence). The CDR3 bases are TGTACCACCAGTCAGAGACAGAGAGGTAACCAAGAGACCCAGTACTTC. Translating it yields CTTSQRQRGNQETQYF.

The chain uses TRBV4-3 and TRBJ2-7; D is undetermined. The V gene lost 3 bases and the J gene lost 0 bases, with 12 bases spanning the gap. The germline gives CDR1 LGHNA, CDR2 YSLEER. The CDR3 is made up of 15 amino acids. CDR3 loop: CASSQGLDGSYEQYF. The CDR3 coding sequence is TGCGCCAGCAGCCAGGGGTTGGACGGCTCCTACGAGCAGTACTTC.

The chain recombines TRBV4-1 with TRBJ2-1; the D gene is possibly TRBD2 (6 bases). The CDR3 spans 15 residues. The ends were cut back, 0 bases at V and 4 bases at J, with 10 bases in the middle. Germline V gives CDR1 MGHRA, CDR2 YSYEKL. The CDR3 loop reads CASSQDVGLYNEQFF. The CDR3 region has the DNA TGCGCCAGCAGCCAAGATGTGGGACTTTACAATGAGCAGTTCTTC.

This clone was recorded once. The chain couples TRBV7-2 to TRBJ2-7; D is unresolved. The CDR3 loop spans 14 amino acids. V shed 0 bases and J shed 3 bases, with 9 bases lying between them. The germline CDR1 and CDR2 sequences are SGHTA and FQGNSA. CDR3 DNA sequence: TGTGCCAGCAGCTTAGCGGTAGGGTTCTACGAGCAGTACTTC. As protein: CASSLAVGFYEQYF.

The chain employs TRBV11-2 and TRBJ2-2; weak D call: TRBD2 (6 bases). The CDR3 is 14 amino acids. The V end was cut by 5 bases, the J end by 5 bases, with 12 bases between. The germline CDR1 and CDR2 sequences are SGHAT and FQNNGV. DNA for the CDR3: TGTGCCAGCAGCCTGGGACTCTCTACCGGGGAGCTGTTTTTT. It translates to CASSLGLSTGELFF.

V is TRBV3-1 (or the pseudogene TRBV3-2) and J is TRBJ2-3; no reliable D call. The CDR3 is 12 amino acids. The germline V gene has CDR1 LGHDT and CDR2 YNNKEL (reference sequence). Trimming pared 3 bases from V and 8 bases from J, leaving 9 bases between. CDR3 residues: CASSHKFGTQYF. The CDR3 DNA sequence: TGTGCCAGCAGCCATAAGTTTGGTACGCAGTATTTT.

CDR3 protein: CATSGRQGGPSGANVLTF. The CDR3 DNA reads as TGTGCCACCAGCGGACGACAGGGGGGTCCCTCTGGGGCCAACGTCCTGACTTTC. The chain carries TRBV15 and TRBJ2-6; 9 nucleotides match TRBD1. J was trimmed by 0 bases and V by 5 bases; bases with no gene match: 8. In germline, CDR1 is LNHNV, CDR2 YYDKDF (reference sequence). The CDR3 is 18 amino acids.

This clone has just a few counts. The chain combines TRBV7-8 with TRBJ1-6; possible D gene TRBD1, 6 bases. The CDR3 loop spans 16 amino acids. Germline CDR1 and CDR2: SGHVS and FQNEAQ. The V gene lost 5 bases and the J gene lost 7 bases, with 18 bases spanning the gap. Here the CDR3 reads CASSIDNRVRNSPLHF. The CDR3 nucleotides are TGTGCCAGCAGCATAGATAACAGGGTGCGCAATTCACCCCTCCACTTT.

The chain carries TRBV30 and TRBJ1-1, with a possible D match to TRBD1 (6 bases). Germline V gene lookup returns CDR1 GTSNPN and CDR2 SVGIG (reference sequence). The CDR3 has 15 amino acids. Trimming removed 4 bases at V and 1 base at J, with 16 bases between. CDR3 sequence (DNA): TGTGCCTGGATGGCAGGGGCCTACCAGAACACTGAAGCTTTCTTT. Protein sequence: CAWMAGAYQNTEAFF.

The rearrangement links TRBV7-8 to TRBJ1-2, with a possible D match to TRBD1 (5 bases). The CDR3 totals 15 residues. Deletions cut 2 bases from V and 7 bases from J, with 17 bases between. Germline V CDR1 and CDR2: SGHVS, FQNEAQ. CDR3 bases: TGTGCCAGCAGCTTAAGTTCTGGGGGGTATGGTGGCTACACCTTC. This codes for CASSLSSGGYGGYTF.

This sequence joins TRBV24-1 and TRBJ2-7; D tentatively fits TRBD1 or TRBD2 (5 bases each). Germline CDR1 is KGHDR and CDR2 is SFDVKD. V was shortened by 5 bases and J by 2 bases, with 12 bases between the two germline ends. The CDR3 covers 14 residues. This chain's CDR3 is CATSGLGDPYEQYF. In DNA form, the CDR3 reads TGTGCCACCAGTGGTCTGGGGGATCCCTACGAGCAGTACTTC.

V and J are TRBV9 and TRBJ2-7, with a weak D call TRBD1 (7 bases). The CDR3 has 14 amino acids. V was pared by 0 bases and J by 7 bases, with 14 bases between. CDR1 is SGDLS, CDR2 YYNGEE, per germline. The CDR3 nucleotides are TGTGCCAGCAGCGTAGTAGGGGGCGCGGGGGAGCAGTACTTC. Its translation: CASSVVGGAGEQYF.

The chain is built from TRBV6-2 or TRBV6-3 and TRBJ2-3, with 7 nucleotides matching TRBD2. CDR1 is MNHEY and CDR2 is SVGEGT in the germline V gene. CDR3 size: 17 residues. V trimming: 2 bases; J trimming: 3 bases; junction bases outside the gene matches: 11. The CDR3 DNA reads TGTGCCAGCAGTTACCATCGGGTAGCGGGTCCGACAGATACGCAGTATTTT. Amino acid sequence: CASSYHRVAGPTDTQYF.

In its sample, this clone was seen a few times. This chain joins TRBV7-2 and TRBJ2-1, with TRBD2 as a possible D gene (6 bases). Germline V gives CDR1 SGHTA, CDR2 FQGNSA. This CDR3 contains 15 residues. V dropped 0 bases and J dropped 1 base, with 7 bases sitting between them. CDR3 DNA sequence: TGTGCCAGCAGCTTAGCAGCGGGTTCCTACAATGAGCAGTTCTTC. Protein product: CASSLAAGSYNEQFF.